This TCR beta chain was profiled in a study of T cell changes during pregnancy in multiple sclerosis. Here immunoSEQ multiplex PCR was the method, and the copy in TCRdb shows in-frame clones only, minus some. Of nearly 50,000 clones detected, nearly 95% appear once; the ten largest clones hold 0.47%. This CDR3 contains 14 residues. CDR1 is GTSNPN and CDR2 is SVGIG in the germline V gene (reference sequence). Losses at the gene ends were 3 bases for V and 6 bases for J; bases not matched to a gene: 5. The clonotype was recovered from a female donor with multiple sclerosis, enrolled in a pregnancy study. The sample was CD4+ T cells from peripheral blood mononuclear cells, taken in the first trimester of pregnancy. V is TRBV30 and J is TRBJ2-5; 12 positions match TRBD1. The CDR3 reads CAWSLGQGAKTQYF. The CDR3 nucleotides read TGTGCCTGGAGCCTGGGACAGGGGGCCAAGACCCAGTACTTC.